This T cell receptor (beta chain) was identified in a study of shared clonotypes between healthy human individuals. This clone was detected once. Evenly divided among several immunoSEQ plates was the genomic DNA of each subset. The table came from immunoSEQ multiplex PCR; TCRdb's copy has only in-frame clones and leaves some out. This sample carries roughly 510,000 clones, about 79% of them seen once, and the ten largest clones take around 13%. With 3 bases removed from V and 0 bases from J, the gap between germline ends came to 11 bases. Per germline, CDR1 SGHRS and CDR2 YFSETQ. This CDR3 region has 15 residues.

The receptor was isolated from a woman in her 40s in good health. Some clones in this sample may be carry-over from other donors' samples. Sequencing was performed on PBMCs. The chain couples TRBV5-1 to TRBJ2-3; D possibly matches TRBD1 or TRBD2 (5 bases each). The CDR3 DNA reads TGCGCCAGCAGCTGGAAGGGACCCAGCACAGATACGCAGTATTTT. Translating gives CASSWKGPSTDTQYF. Using reference TRBV5-1 and TRBJ2-3 for the parts outside the CDR3, the full variable domain is KAGVTQTPRYLIKTRGQQVTLSCSPISGHRSVSWYQQTPGQGLQFLFEYFSETQRNKGNFPGRFSGRQFSNSRSEMNVSTLELGDSALYLCASSWKGPSTDTQYFGPGTRLTVL.